This record concerns one TCR beta chain sequence. One end of the junction fails to match germline, which may point to a read error. Within the sample, other DNA sequences also encode this same CDR3. In the PCR, 60 Vbeta and 13 Jbeta primers were used. Some clones are missing from TCRdb's copy, which holds only in-frame ones; the method was immunoSEQ multiplex PCR. The sample has roughly 180,000 clones; approximately 84% are singletons. Germline CDR1 LNHNV, CDR2 YYDKDF (reference sequence). The CDR3 is made up of 13 amino acids. The data were obtained in a study of cytomegalovirus exposure and HLA in healthy donors.

The source is a young man in good health and CMV-seronegative. Input material: PBMCs. This chain connects TRBV15 to TRBJ1-2; perhaps TRBD1 as D (6 bases). Here the CDR3 reads CATSPRGRVGYTF. CDR3 bases: TGTGCCACCTCACCCAGGGGACGCGTAGGCTACACCTTT. Based on the CDR3 plus reference TRBV15 and TRBJ1-2, the full variable domain is DAMVIQNPRYQVTQFGKPVTLSCSQTLNHNVMYWYQQKSSQAPKLLFHYYDKDFNNEADTPDNFQSRRPNTSFCFLDIRSPGLGDTAMYLCATSPRGRVGYTFGSGTRLTVV.